This T cell receptor (beta chain) appears in the sequencing data of a study of blood T cell repertoires in COVID-19 (dated by TCRdb to about 2020). Turning to the overall study: Collaborator samples came from the United States, Italy and Spain and covered acute and convalescent phases of COVID-19. The prospective study material was composed of cDNA or gDNA derived from T cells, B-cell-depleted T cells, or PBMCs. Subjects who had been exposed to COVID-19, were actively infected with it, or had recovered from it provided the deeply sampled blood TCRbeta repertoires that made up the dataset. The repertoires were made available in a free public database intended to serve as a resource for research on the immune response to SARS-CoV-2. Samples were obtained from the ongoing ImmuneRACE study (first 160 participants) and from 1,254 subjects provided by 6 global collaborators. Sample metadata almost always included a de-identified subject ID, COVID-19 status, age in years and sex. HLA class I and class II types, where available, came from metadata supplied by the sample provider rather than from assay-based typing. What the authors observed across the whole study: The quantity of clinical and demographic metadata differed by source and by participant and was supplied without curation.

The germline V gene specifies SQVTM as CDR1 and ANQGSEA as CDR2. Spanning cysteine to phenylalanine, the CDR3 consists of 16 amino acids. Just the 48-base CDR3 DNA is kept, in frame starting at base 1. V and J lose 0 bases and 2 bases, and a span of 15 bases separates them. Points on this clone: This clone's antigen is unknown. One base away there is no much larger clone; base qualities are not given.

Collaborating institutions collected whole blood in K2EDTA tubes following their own protocols. For TCRbeta analysis, collaborators shipped samples in one of three forms: frozen whole blood, isolated PBMCs, or DNA extracted from either of those sample types. The immunoSEQ Assay, a bias-controlled multiplex PCR, was used to amplify TCRbeta CDR3 regions from genomic DNA. The study's processing was this. Nucleated cell counts per sample were estimated from amplification of reference gene primers within the assay. Sequence reads were collapsed and filtered to measure the absolute abundance of every unique TCRbeta CDR3 rearrangement. For each sample, productive Simpson clonality was calculated as the square root of Simpson's diversity index across productive rearrangements. What TCRdb holds here is the immuneACCESS table cut down to in-frame rearrangements. Part of the clones is not present; checked against another copy, under half of the missing clones reflect an unresolved V gene, and the others are unexplained. V, J and clone size are those of that table, while D and trimming were read from the DNA. Here the sample has some 100,000 clones; around 90% occur a single time. 7% to 8.5% of the sample comes from the top ten.

Source material: peripheral blood. The chain uses TRBV29-1 and TRBJ2-3; TRBD2 might be the D gene, on 5 matching bases. The TCR comes from a woman in her 70s with acute or convalescent COVID-19. The CDR3 amino acid sequence is: CSVEDWSLANTDTQYF. The DNA reads as follows: TGCAGCGTTGAAGATTGGAGCCTAGCTAACACAGATACGCAGTATTTT.